This T cell receptor beta chain was sequenced in a study of B cell selection in AIRE deficiency (dated by TCRdb to between 2018 and 2020). Looking at the study overall: TCRbeta repertoires of sorted blood CD4+ conventional T cells and regulatory T cells were compared between AIRE-deficient patients and healthy controls. The TCR-sequenced cohort comprised about five AIRE-deficient APECED patients and about five healthy control donors.

Details on this clone: Its target antigen remains unknown. Per-base qualities were not stored, and no clone one base away is much larger.

Broad study findings and their caveats: Roughly 31% of the Treg TCRbeta sequences shared among healthy donors were detected in patient Tconv cells, suggesting that Treg-biased clones are diverted into the Tconv compartment. In AIRE-deficient patients, Tconv and Treg cells had TCRBV gene usage, CDR3 length and TCR diversity comparable to those in healthy donors. Shared Treg sequences had shorter CDR3s, which reflects a bias toward rearrangements containing few non-templated nucleotide insertions. Of approximately 3,900 shared Treg TCRbeta sequences, 25% to 35% were shared only among healthy donors and around 9% only among patients, suggesting less efficient Treg selection without AIRE. Only TCRbeta chains were sequenced, and approximately 38% of shared healthy-donor Treg sequences were also present in healthy Tconv cells, possibly due to differing TCRalpha chains.

TCRbeta chain sequencing was performed with the immunoSEQ platform. Under the source paper's analysis protocol: When conventional T cell repertoires were pooled, patients gave 1x10^5 or so distinct in-frame TCRbeta sequences, while healthy donors gave 130,000 to 150,000. Treg TCRbeta sequences found in two or more individuals were classed as public, and these public Treg TCRbeta sequences were then looked for in Tconv repertoires. To test for differences between groups, Mann-Whitney U tests with Bonferroni-Dunn correction were run in GraphPad Prism 7.03. Here the immuneACCESS table is served through TCRdb, limited to in-frame sequences with V and J called. Missing clones are a known gap in these copies; in checked studies unresolved V genes cover under half, and the rest lacks a known reason. V, J and clone size derive from that table, while D and trimming were established from the DNA sequence. This sample gives approximately 24,000 clones in total; around 96% of them show up just once. The leading ten clones occupy roughly 0.18% of the sample.

Based on the germline V gene, the CDR1 and CDR2 sequences are SGHRS and YFSETQ. Deletion took 0 bases off V and 6 bases off J, with a span of 7 bases between the germline ends. Including cysteine and phenylalanine, the CDR3 has 13 amino acids. Kept here is only the CDR3 DNA, which spans 39 bases and is read in frame from base 1. Conventional CD4 T cells were sorted as cells that were CD4+CD127+. Control samples were obtained from healthy donors who were not related to the patients. Tconv and Treg cells for TCRbeta sequencing were sorted on a FACSAria flow cytometer. Sorted cells were collected in 5-ml round-bottom polystyrene tubes, and dry cell pellets were stored frozen at -80 degrees C prior to sequencing.

The TCR originated in a human donor in good health. What was sequenced was CD4+CD127+ conventional T cells sorted from PBMCs. Recombination joined TRBV5-1 with TRBJ1-3; the D gene identity is not certain. The CDR3 region: CASSLDGLNTIYF. The nucleotide sequence is given as TGCGCCAGCAGCTTGGACGGACTAAACACCATATATTTT. The variable domain in full, with residues beyond the CDR3 obtained from the reference TRBV5-1 and TRBJ1-3 genes, is KAGVTQTPRYLIKTRGQQVTLSCSPISGHRSVSWYQQTPGQGLQFLFEYFSETQRNKGNFPGRFSGRQFSNSRSEMNVSTLELGDSALYLCASSLDGLNTIYFGEGSWLTVV.